Following are 14 T cell receptor beta chains from one sample sequenced in a study of breast tumors, draining lymph nodes, adjacent tissues (dated by TCRdb to between 2015 and 2016). Libraries were prepared through multiplex PCR. Sequenced on an Illumina HiSeq 2000. TCRdb itself trimmed the public reads at Q25 with fastp, ran MiXCR and retained productive beta chains. For every CDR3 protein sequence, its rows merge into one entry that carries the most common genes and DNA. The sample table holds around 170,000 distinct CDR3 sequences, of which 30% to 35% were seen once. Roughly 4.3% of the sample comes from the top ten. Lymph node samples came from the axillary draining lymph nodes of breast cancer patients. The sequencing sample was made of axillary lymph node tissue. All receptors come from a female donor with breast cancer. Some clones in this sample may be carry-over from other donors' samples.

This clonotype was found many times. The CDR3 reads CASRPGTGGGSGNTIYF. CDR3 nucleotides: TGTGCCAGCAGACCCGGGACAGGGGGAGGAAGTGGAAACACCATATATTTT. The V gene is TRBV6-6, the J gene TRBJ1-3; 11 positions agree with TRBD1. CDR1 MNHNY and CDR2 SVGAGI come from the germline V gene (reference sequence). There are 17 residues in the CDR3. V lost 6 bases to trimming and J lost 3 bases; unmatched junction nucleotides: 10.

This clonotype has only a few counts. The CDR3, as DNA: TGTGCCAGCAGGGGTGGACAGGGCTCTGGAAACACCATATATTTT. This translates into CASRGGQGSGNTIYF. This chain uses TRBV12-3 or TRBV12-4 with TRBJ1-3, with 8 bases aligning to TRBD1. The J segment lost 0 bases and the V segment lost 6 bases, leaving 4 bases of the junction unmatched. The CDR3 contains 15 residues.

At least ten counts were recorded for this clonotype. V is TRBV20-1 and J is TRBJ2-5; no reliable D call. CDR3 length equals 13 residues. Looked up from germline, CDR1 is DFQATT and CDR2 is SNEGSKA (reference sequence). The V gene lost 3 bases and the J gene lost 5 bases, with 13 bases spanning the gap. The DNA for the CDR3 is TGCAGTGCTAGGGTCGGCAGCTATGAGACCCAGTACTTC. Its protein product is CSARVGSYETQYF.

This clonotype was seen a single time. The chain has TRBV20-1 and TRBJ1-4; the match to TRBD1 covers 10 bases. This CDR3 is built from 12 residues. Trimming took 1 base from V and 11 from J; bases not matched to a gene: 1. CDR1 is DFQATT and CDR2 is SNEGSKA in the germline V gene (reference sequence). The CDR3 coding sequence is TGCAGTGCTAGAGCGGGACAGGGGAAACTGTTTTTT. Encoded protein: CSARAGQGKLFF.

Of note for this clonotype: A single base separates this from a much larger clone, so it may be a read error. The CDR3 protein is CASSPLDRHNSPLHF. DNA for the CDR3: TGTGCCAGCTCACCACTGGACAGACATAATTCACCCCTCCACTTT. The rearrangement uses TRBV9 and TRBJ1-6, with a possible D match to TRBD1 (6 bases). V was cut by 7 bases and J by 5 bases, with 16 bases left in between. Germline CDR1 and CDR2: SGDLS and YYNGEE. The CDR3 length is 15 residues.

This clonotype was picked up one time. The DNA of the CDR3 is TGTGCCAGCAGCGTAGTAGCGGGAGTTAGGAGCGCCTACAATGAGCAGTTCTTC. It encodes CASSVVAGVRSAYNEQFF. V and J are TRBV9 and TRBJ2-1, with 9 bases lining up with TRBD2. This CDR3 contains 18 residues. Germline values: CDR1 SGDLS, CDR2 YYNGEE. Unmatched junction bases numbered 9, after V lost 0 bases and J lost 2 bases. Variable domain in full (rest from reference TRBV9 and TRBJ2-1): DSGVTQTPKHLITATGQRVTLRCSPRSGDLSVYWYQQSLDQGLQFLIQYYNGEERAKGNILERFSAQQFPDLHSELNLSSLELGDSALYFCASSVVAGVRSAYNEQFFGPGTRLTVL.

This clonotype showed up many times. The V call is TRBV29-1, the J call TRBJ2-7; perhaps TRBD1 as D (5 bases). The CDR3 consists of 13 residues. Germline V gene sequence: CDR1 SQVTM, CDR2 ANQGSEA. V was trimmed by 5 bases and J by 3 bases, leaving 14 bases between them. The CDR3: CSVQGGAGYEQYF. The CDR3 coding sequence is TGCAGCGTTCAGGGTGGAGCCGGCTACGAGCAGTACTTC.

The chain employs TRBV7-6 and TRBJ2-5; D is unclear. The CDR3 is made up of 15 amino acids. The V end was cut by 1 base, the J end by 1 base, with 10 bases between. Germline loops: CDR1 SGHVS, CDR2 FNYEAQ. The CDR3 DNA is TGTGCCAGCAGCTTAGGGGGTGCGGTCCAAGAGACCCAGTACTTC. It specifies CASSLGGAVQETQYF. The complete variable domain, with remaining parts taken from reference TRBV7-6 and TRBJ2-5, reads GAGVSQSPRYKVTKRGQDVALRCDPISGHVSLYWYRQALGQGPEFLTYFNYEAQQDKSGLPNDRFSAERPEGSISTLTIQRTEQRDSAMYRCASSLGGAVQETQYFGPGTRLLVL.

Turning to this clonotype: Because the CDR3's place on the DNA is in doubt, the DNA is left out and the CDR3 is given as listed by TCRdb. The V gene is TRBV15, the J gene TRBJ1-5. Germline V gene lookup returns CDR1 LNHNV and CDR2 YYDKDF (reference sequence). The CDR3 contains 20 residues when both ends are counted. CDR3 protein: CATSRAGGPPQGAVLRAGHF.

Concerning this clonotype: The junction departs from germline at one end; a sequencing error may be responsible. V usage is TRBV6-2 or TRBV6-3 and J usage is TRBJ2-3; 9 bases align to TRBD2. The CDR3 is 14 residues long. Per the germline V gene, CDR1 is MNHEY and CDR2 is SVGEGT. The CDR3: CASSSGLAGDTQCF. CDR3 sequence (DNA): TGTGCCAGCAGTTCGGGACTAGCTGGAGATACGCAGTGTTTT.

This clonotype was detected many times. The chain has TRBV19 and TRBJ1-5; TRBD1 is a possible D gene (6 bases). CDR3 length: 14 amino acids. Looked up from germline, CDR1 is LNHDA and CDR2 is SQIVND (reference sequence). Trimming removed 5 bases from V and 2 bases from J, with 10 bases in between. CDR3 loop: CASSPQGGNQPQHF. The CDR3 region has the DNA TGTGCCAGTAGTCCACAGGGTGGCAATCAGCCCCAGCATTTT.

This clonotype was observed many times. The DNA of the CDR3 is TGCGCCAGCAGCTTGGGGTCACAAGAGACCCAGTACTTC. Translating it yields CASSLGSQETQYF. This chain uses TRBV5-1 with TRBJ2-5; no clear D gene. This CDR3 region has 13 residues. Deletions cut 0 bases from V and 2 bases from J, with 5 bases between. Germline V gives CDR1 SGHRS, CDR2 YFSETQ.

This clonotype was recorded once. This sequence may be a read error, since a much larger clone differs from it by one base. The gene calls are TRBV9 and TRBJ1-5; no clear D. Germline CDR1 is SGDLS and CDR2 is YYNGEE. The CDR3 loop spans 14 amino acids. The CDR3, as DNA: TGTGCCAGCAGCGTAGGGGGATACAATCAGCCCCAGCCTTTT. Translated, it gives CASSVGGYNQPQPF.

This clonotype came up many times. The chain is built from TRBV18 and TRBJ2-5, with D tentatively TRBD2 (5 bases). This CDR3 has 14 amino acids. With 4 bases removed from V and 3 bases from J, the gap between germline ends came to 12 bases. Germline V gene data show CDR1 as KGHSH and CDR2 as LQKENI. DNA for the CDR3: TGTGCCAGCTCACGGGAAGGGAGAGAAGAGACCCAGTACTTC. Residues: CASSREGREETQYF.